This T cell receptor beta chain emerged from a study of blood T cell repertoires in COVID-19. Study-wide context: COVID-19 samples from acute and convalescent phases originated in the United States, Italy and Spain. T cells, B-cell-depleted T cells, or PBMCs supplied cDNA or gDNA.

Original handling: Cell counts per sample came from amplifying reference gene primers. Produced via immunoSEQ multiplex PCR; TCRdb's table is partial and in-frame only. V and J calls and clone size are given by that table; D and trimming were obtained from the DNA. The sample lists under 250,000 clones, around 82% occurring once. This CDR3 contains 15 residues. The V and J ends lost 5 bases and 4 bases respectively, with 15 bases between them. Germline V gene lookup returns CDR1 LNHDA and CDR2 SQIVND (reference sequence). The sample was peripheral blood. The receptor was derived from a woman in her 70s with acute or convalescent COVID-19. The chain joins TRBV19 to TRBJ1-5; tentative D call: TRBD1 (6 bases). CDR3: CASSPPRTENQPQHF. The CDR3, as DNA: TGTGCCAGTAGTCCACCCCGGACAGAGAATCAGCCCCAGCATTTT.